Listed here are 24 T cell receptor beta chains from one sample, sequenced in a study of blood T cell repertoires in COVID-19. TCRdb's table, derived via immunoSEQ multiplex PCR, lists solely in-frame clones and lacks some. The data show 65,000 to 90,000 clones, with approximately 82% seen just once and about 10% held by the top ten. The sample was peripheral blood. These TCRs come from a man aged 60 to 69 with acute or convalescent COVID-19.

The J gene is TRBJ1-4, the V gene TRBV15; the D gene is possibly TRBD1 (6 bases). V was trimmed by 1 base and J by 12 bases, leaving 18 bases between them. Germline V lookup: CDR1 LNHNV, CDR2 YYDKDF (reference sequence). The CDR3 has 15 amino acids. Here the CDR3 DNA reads TGTGCCACCAGCAGAGGACAGGTTGAAAAAAAGGAACTGTTTTTT. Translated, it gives CATSRGQVEKKELFF.

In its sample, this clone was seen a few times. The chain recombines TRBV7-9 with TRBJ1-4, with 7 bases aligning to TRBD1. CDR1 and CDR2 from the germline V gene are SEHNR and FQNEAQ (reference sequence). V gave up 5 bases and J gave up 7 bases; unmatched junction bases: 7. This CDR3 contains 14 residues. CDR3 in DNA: TGTGCCAGCAGCCATCCAGGGGGGACTGAAAAACTGTTTTTT. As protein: CASSHPGGTEKLFF.

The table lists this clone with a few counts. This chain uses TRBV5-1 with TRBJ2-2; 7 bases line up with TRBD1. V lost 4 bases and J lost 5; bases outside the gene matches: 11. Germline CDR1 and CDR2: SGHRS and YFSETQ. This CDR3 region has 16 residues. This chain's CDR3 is CASSLGQVEGTGELFF. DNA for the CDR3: TGCGCCAGCAGCCTCGGACAGGTAGAAGGGACCGGGGAGCTGTTTTTT.

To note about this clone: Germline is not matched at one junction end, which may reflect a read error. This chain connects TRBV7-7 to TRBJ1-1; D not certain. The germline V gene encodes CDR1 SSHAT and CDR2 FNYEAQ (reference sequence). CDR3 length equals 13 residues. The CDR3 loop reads CASSPIGGAEAFF. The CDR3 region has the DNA TGTGCTAGCAGCCCGATTGGCGGGGCTGAAGCTTTCTTT.

The CDR3 protein is CASSRQGGEQYF. CDR3 DNA: TGTGCCAGCAGTCGACAGGGAGGCGAGCAGTACTTC. The chain couples TRBV6-2 or TRBV6-3 to TRBJ2-7, with D maybe TRBD1 (7 bases). Germline CDR1 MNHEY, CDR2 SVGEGT. The V gene lost 5 bases and the J gene lost 6 bases, with 11 bases spanning the gap. This CDR3 has 12 amino acids.

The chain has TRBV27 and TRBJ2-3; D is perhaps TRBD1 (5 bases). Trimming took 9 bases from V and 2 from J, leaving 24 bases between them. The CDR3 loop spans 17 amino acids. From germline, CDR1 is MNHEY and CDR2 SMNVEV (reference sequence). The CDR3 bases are TGTGCCAGGGTCCAAAGATCCCAGGGAATCATCACAGATACGCAGTATTTT. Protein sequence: CARVQRSQGIITDTQYF.

CDR3 nucleotides: TGTGCCTGGAGTGTCGAGATGAACACTGAAGCTTTCTTT. It yields the protein CAWSVEMNTEAFF. The chain employs TRBV30 and TRBJ1-1; D gene unclear. The length of the CDR3 is 13 residues. V shed 0 bases and J shed 0 bases, with 5 bases lying between them. Germline assignment: CDR1 GTSNPN and CDR2 SVGIG (reference sequence).

The CDR3 DNA reads as TGTGCCAGTAGCCCGGGGGGGCAGGTTAACTATGGCTACACCTTC. Translated, it gives CASSPGGQVNYGYTF. The V call is TRBV19, the J call TRBJ1-2, with a weak D call TRBD1 (6 bases). This CDR3 spans 15 amino acids. From germline, CDR1 is LNHDA and CDR2 SQIVND (reference sequence). Trimming pared 6 bases from V and 1 base from J, leaving 15 bases between.

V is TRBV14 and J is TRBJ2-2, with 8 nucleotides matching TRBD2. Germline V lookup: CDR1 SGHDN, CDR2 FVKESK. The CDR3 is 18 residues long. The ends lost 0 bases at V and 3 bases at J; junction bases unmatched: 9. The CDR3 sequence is CASSQDWRGAPDTGELFF. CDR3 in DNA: TGTGCCAGCAGCCAAGACTGGCGGGGGGCCCCGGACACCGGGGAGCTGTTTTTT.

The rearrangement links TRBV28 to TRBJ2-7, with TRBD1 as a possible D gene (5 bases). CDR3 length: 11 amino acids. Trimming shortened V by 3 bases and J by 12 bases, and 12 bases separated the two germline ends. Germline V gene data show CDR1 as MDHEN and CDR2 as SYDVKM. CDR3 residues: CASSFKTEVYF. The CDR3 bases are TGTGCCAGCAGTTTTAAGACAGAGGTGTACTTC.

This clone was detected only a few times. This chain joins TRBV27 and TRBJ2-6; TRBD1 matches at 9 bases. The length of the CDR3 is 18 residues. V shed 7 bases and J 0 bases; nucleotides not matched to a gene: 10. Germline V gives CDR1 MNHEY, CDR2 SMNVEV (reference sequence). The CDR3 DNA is TGTGCCAGCACCCCTGGGACAGGGTACTCCTCTGGGGCCAACGTCCTGACTTTC. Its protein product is CASTPGTGYSSGANVLTF.

The CDR3 sequence is CASSGQGGNQPQHF. The CDR3 region has the DNA TGTGCCAGCAGTGGCCAGGGGGGCAATCAGCCCCAGCATTTT. The chain links TRBV2 to TRBJ1-5, with 7 bases fitting TRBD1. CDR1 and CDR2 (germline): SNHLY, FYNNEI. Trimming took 4 bases from V and 2 from J; bases not matched to a gene: 2. The CDR3 sequence is 14 residues long.

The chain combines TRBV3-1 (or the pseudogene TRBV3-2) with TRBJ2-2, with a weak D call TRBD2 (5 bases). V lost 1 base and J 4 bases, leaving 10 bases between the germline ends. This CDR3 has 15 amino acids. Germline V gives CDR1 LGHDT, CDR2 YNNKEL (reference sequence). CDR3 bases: TGTGCCAGCAGCCAAGTAGAGGGAGTCACCGGGGAGCTGTTTTTT. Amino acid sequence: CASSQVEGVTGELFF.

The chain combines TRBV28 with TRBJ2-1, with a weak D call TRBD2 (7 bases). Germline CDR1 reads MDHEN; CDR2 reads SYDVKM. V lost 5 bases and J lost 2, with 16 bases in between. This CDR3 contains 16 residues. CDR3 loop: CASSQGRGGTYNEQFF. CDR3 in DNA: TGTGCCAGCAGTCAAGGAAGGGGGGGTACCTACAATGAGCAGTTCTTC. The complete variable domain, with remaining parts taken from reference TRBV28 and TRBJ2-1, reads DVKVTQSSRYLVKRTGEKVFLECVQDMDHENMFWYRQDPGLGLRLIYFSYDVKMKEKGDIPEGYSVSREKKERFSLILESASTNQTSMYLCASSQGRGGTYNEQFFGPGTRLTVL.

DNA for the CDR3: TGCGCCAGCAGCTTGGGAGGGACAGGGATTGGCACTGAAGCTTTCTTT. Translation gives CASSLGGTGIGTEAFF. The rearrangement uses TRBV5-1 and TRBJ1-1; 9 bases line up with TRBD1. Germline trimming cut 0 bases from V and 4 bases from J; bases unmatched to any gene: 7. This CDR3 is 16 amino acids long. The germline V gene has CDR1 SGHRS and CDR2 YFSETQ. Filled out from reference TRBV5-1 and TRBJ1-1, the complete variable domain reads KAGVTQTPRYLIKTRGQQVTLSCSPISGHRSVSWYQQTPGQGLQFLFEYFSETQRNKGNFPGRFSGRQFSNSRSEMNVSTLELGDSALYLCASSLGGTGIGTEAFFGQGTRLTVV.

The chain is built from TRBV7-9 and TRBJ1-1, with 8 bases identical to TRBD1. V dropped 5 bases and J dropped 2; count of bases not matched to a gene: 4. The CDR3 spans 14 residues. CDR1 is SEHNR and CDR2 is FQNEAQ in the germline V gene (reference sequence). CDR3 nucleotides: TGTGCCAGCAGCCGGGACAGGACAAACACTGAAGCTTTCTTT. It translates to CASSRDRTNTEAFF.

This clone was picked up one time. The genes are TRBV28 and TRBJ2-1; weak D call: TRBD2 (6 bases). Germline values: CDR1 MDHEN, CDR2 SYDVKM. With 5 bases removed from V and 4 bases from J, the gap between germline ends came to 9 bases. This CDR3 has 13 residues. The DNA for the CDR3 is TGTGCCAGCAGTGGGACTCCTTACAATGAGCAGTTCTTC. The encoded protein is CASSGTPYNEQFF.

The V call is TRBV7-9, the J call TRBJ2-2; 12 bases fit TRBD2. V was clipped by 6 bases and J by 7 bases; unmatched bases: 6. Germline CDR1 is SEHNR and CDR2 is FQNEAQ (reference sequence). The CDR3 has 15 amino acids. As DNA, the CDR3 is TGTGCCAGCAGACCCGGGACTAGCGGGTACGGGGAGCTGTTTTTT. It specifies CASRPGTSGYGELFF.

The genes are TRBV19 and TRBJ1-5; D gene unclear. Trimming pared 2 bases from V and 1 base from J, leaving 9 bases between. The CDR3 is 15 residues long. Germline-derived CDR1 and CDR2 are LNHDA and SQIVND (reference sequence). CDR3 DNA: TGTGCCAGTAGTATACCCCGCGGGAGCAATCAGCCCCAGCATTTT. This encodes CASSIPRGSNQPQHF.

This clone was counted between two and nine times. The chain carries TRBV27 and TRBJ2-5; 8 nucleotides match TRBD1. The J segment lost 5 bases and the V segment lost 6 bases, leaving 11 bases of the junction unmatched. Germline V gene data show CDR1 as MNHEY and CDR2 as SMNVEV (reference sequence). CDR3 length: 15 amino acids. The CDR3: CASSSGRGHRETQYF. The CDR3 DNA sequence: TGTGCCAGCAGCTCGGGCAGGGGGCATCGGGAGACCCAGTACTTC.

CDR3 residues: CASSPLGVAASTGELFF. The CDR3 DNA follows: TGTGCCAGCAGCCCCCTAGGGGTAGCTGCTTCCACCGGGGAGCTGTTTTTT. The chain has TRBV7-2 and TRBJ2-2; D perhaps matches TRBD1 (5 bases). V lost 5 bases and J lost 4, with 20 bases in between. Germline values: CDR1 SGHTA, CDR2 FQGNSA. The CDR3 runs 17 residues.

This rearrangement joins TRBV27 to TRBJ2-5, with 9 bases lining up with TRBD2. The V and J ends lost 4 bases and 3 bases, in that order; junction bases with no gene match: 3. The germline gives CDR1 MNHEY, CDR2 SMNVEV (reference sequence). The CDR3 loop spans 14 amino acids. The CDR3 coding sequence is TGTGCCAGCAGTTCAGCGGGGGGTAAAGAGACCCAGTACTTC. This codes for CASSSAGGKETQYF.

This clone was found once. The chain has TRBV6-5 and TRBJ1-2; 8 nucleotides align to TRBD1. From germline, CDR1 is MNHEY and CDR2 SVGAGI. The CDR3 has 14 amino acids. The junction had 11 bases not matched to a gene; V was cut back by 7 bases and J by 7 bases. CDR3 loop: CASTPPGQELGYTF. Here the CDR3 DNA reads TGTGCCAGCACCCCCCCGGGACAGGAGCTTGGCTACACCTTC.

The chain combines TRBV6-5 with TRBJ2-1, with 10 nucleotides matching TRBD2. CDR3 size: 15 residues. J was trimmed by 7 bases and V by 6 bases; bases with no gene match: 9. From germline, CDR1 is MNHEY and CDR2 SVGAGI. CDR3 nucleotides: TGTGCCAGCAGGTTTGGGACTAGCGAGAGGAATGAGCAGTTCTTC. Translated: CASRFGTSERNEQFF.